A selection of T cell receptor beta chains follows, all from one sample in a study of OX40 agonist ivuxolimab in advanced cancers. TCRdb's copy holds only in-frame clones and misses some; the assay was immunoSEQ multiplex PCR. Here the sample spans about 64,000 clones, 84% being singletons. Specimen: CD4+ or CD8+ T cells sorted from blood, collected in a trial of the OX40 agonist ivuxolimab. These receptors were collected from an adult with an advanced solid tumor such as melanoma, head and neck, liver or kidney cancer. The CDR3 runs from the conserved cysteine through the conserved F or W. D genes are given only for firm matches. For some rows the clone size is stated as once, few or many, or as a class when expanded; others skip it.

cdr3_nt	cdr3_aa	j_call	d_call	v_call	clone_size
TGTGCCAGTAGTTTGCCGGGACAGGGGAGAGAGACCCAGTACTTC	CASSLPGQGRETQYF	TRBJ2-5	TRBD1	TRBV19	NA
TGCAGCGTACTAATGGACGGGATAAGCAATCAGCCCCAGCATTTT	CSVLMDGISNQPQHF	TRBJ1-5	NA	TRBV29-1	once
TGTGCCAGCAGCCCGACAGGGGGTAATCAGCCCCAGCATTTT	CASSPTGGNQPQHF	TRBJ1-5	TRBD1	TRBV7-6	NA
TGTGCCAGTAGTATCATAGGGTCAGATACGCAGTATTTT	CASSIIGSDTQYF	TRBJ2-3	NA	TRBV19	few
TGTGCCAGCAGTTTATTTTCAGGGTCCAGTGAAGCTTTCTTT	CASSLFSGSSEAFF	TRBJ1-1	NA	TRBV27	NA
TGTGCCTGGAGACCGGACAGGGTGAGGACAGATACGCAGTATTTT	CAWRPDRVRTDTQYF	TRBJ2-3	TRBD1	TRBV30	NA
TGCAGCGTGAGTTTCTTCGGACGGAGCGGCCCTGAAGCTTTCTTT	CSVSFFGRSGPEAFF	TRBJ1-1	NA	TRBV29-1	NA
TGTGCCAGCAGTGGCCAGCGAGTATGGGACAATGAGCAGTTCTTC	CASSGQRVWDNEQFF	TRBJ2-1	NA	TRBV27	NA
TGTGCCAGCAGCTCGGAGGCCCTGGGCATTCAGTACTTC	CASSSEALGIQYF	TRBJ2-4	NA	TRBV7-2	NA
TGCAGCGTTGAAGAAGGGGAAGTGAGAACTGAAGCTTTCTTT	CSVEEGEVRTEAFF	TRBJ1-1	NA	TRBV29-1	NA
TGTGCCAGCAACTCTGGGGACAGGAATCAGCCCCAGCATTTT	CASNSGDRNQPQHF	TRBJ1-5	TRBD1	TRBV9	once